A selection of T cell receptor beta chains follows, all from one sample in a study of OX40 agonist ivuxolimab in advanced cancers. Produced via immunoSEQ multiplex PCR; TCRdb's table is partial and in-frame only. Found here are tens of thousands of clones, roughly 91% of them singletons; the top ten hold roughly 2.1%. The starting material was CD4+ or CD8+ T cells sorted from blood, obtained in a trial of the OX40 agonist ivuxolimab. The source of these receptors is an adult with an advanced solid tumor such as melanoma, head and neck, liver or kidney cancer. Both conserved end residues are part of each CDR3. D genes are given only for firm matches. The size field is filled for only some rows; it gives once, few, many or a size class.

v_call: TRBV9
clone_size: once
j_call: TRBJ2-3
d_call: -
cdr3_aa: CASSVAPKDTQYF
cdr3_nt: TGTGCCAGCAGCGTAGCCCCAAAGGATACGCAGTATTTT

v_call: TRBV18
clone_size: -
j_call: TRBJ2-7
d_call: TRBD1
cdr3_aa: CASSPRTGASYEQYF
cdr3_nt: TGTGCCAGCTCACCTAGGACAGGGGCATCCTACGAGCAGTACTTC

v_call: TRBV28
clone_size: -
j_call: TRBJ2-7
d_call: TRBD1
cdr3_aa: CASSPAGTVNYEQYF
cdr3_nt: TGTGCCAGCAGTCCCGCCGGGACAGTTAACTACGAGCAGTACTTC

v_call: TRBV14
clone_size: once
j_call: TRBJ1-3
d_call: -
cdr3_aa: CASSLGLPGNTIYF
cdr3_nt: TGTGCCAGCAGCCTGGGACTCCCTGGAAACACCATATATTTT

v_call: TRBV19
clone_size: -
j_call: TRBJ1-2
d_call: TRBD1
cdr3_aa: CASSSVNGRGLYGYTF
cdr3_nt: TGTGCCAGTAGTTCGGTCAATGGCAGGGGGCTCTATGGCTACACCTTC

v_call: TRBV4-3
clone_size: -
j_call: TRBJ1-3
d_call: -
cdr3_aa: CASSQGWVLSGNTIYF
cdr3_nt: TGCGCCAGCAGCCAAGGGTGGGTACTCTCTGGAAACACCATATATTTT

v_call: TRBV2
clone_size: -
j_call: TRBJ2-5
d_call: -
cdr3_aa: CASKLEETQYF
cdr3_nt: TGTGCCAGCAAACTTGAAGAGACCCAGTACTTC

v_call: TRBV28
clone_size: once
j_call: TRBJ2-7
d_call: TRBD2
cdr3_aa: CASSPPLAGRREQYF
cdr3_nt: TGTGCCAGCAGTCCTCCCCTAGCGGGAAGGCGCGAGCAGTACTTC

v_call: TRBV28
clone_size: -
j_call: TRBJ2-7
d_call: -
cdr3_aa: CASSSGTQTYEQYF
cdr3_nt: TGTGCCAGCAGTTCCGGGACACAGACCTACGAGCAGTACTTC

v_call: TRBV5-5
clone_size: -
j_call: TRBJ1-5
d_call: -
cdr3_aa: CASSLRAGPGAQPQHF
cdr3_nt: TGTGCCAGCAGCTTGAGAGCAGGCCCCGGGGCTCAGCCCCAGCATTTT

v_call: TRBV30
clone_size: -
j_call: TRBJ2-7
d_call: -
cdr3_aa: CAWNQPGYNEQYF
cdr3_nt: TGTGCCTGGAACCAACCAGGGTACAACGAGCAGTACTTC

v_call: TRBV6-5
clone_size: -
j_call: TRBJ2-7
d_call: TRBD1
cdr3_aa: CASSYEVRGLREQYF
cdr3_nt: TGTGCCAGCAGTTACGAGGTCAGGGGGCTGAGGGAGCAGTACTTC

v_call: TRBV6-1
clone_size: -
j_call: TRBJ2-3
d_call: -
cdr3_aa: CASQGLNTQYF
cdr3_nt: TGTGCCTCGCAGGGTCTCAATACGCAGTATTTT

v_call: TRBV6-6
clone_size: -
j_call: TRBJ1-2
d_call: TRBD1
cdr3_aa: CASRLTTGVNYGYTF
cdr3_nt: TGTGCCAGCAGACTAACGACAGGGGTGAACTATGGCTACACCTTC

v_call: TRBV5-4
clone_size: -
j_call: TRBJ2-3
d_call: TRBD2
cdr3_aa: CASSLALAGGRDTQYF
cdr3_nt: TGTGCCAGCAGCTTGGCCCTAGCGGGAGGTCGAGATACGCAGTATTTT

v_call: TRBV6-1
clone_size: -
j_call: TRBJ1-5
d_call: TRBD1
cdr3_aa: CASATGYQKTQPQHF
cdr3_nt: TGTGCCAGCGCGACAGGGTATCAAAAGACTCAGCCCCAGCATTTT

v_call: TRBV4-2
clone_size: once
j_call: TRBJ2-1
d_call: -
cdr3_aa: CASSQNVDSSYNEQFF
cdr3_nt: TGTGCCAGCAGCCAGAATGTGGATAGCTCCTACAATGAGCAGTTCTTC

v_call: TRBV4-3
clone_size: -
j_call: TRBJ2-1
d_call: -
cdr3_aa: CASSQSAASHNEQFF
cdr3_nt: TGCGCCAGCAGCCAAAGCGCAGCTTCCCACAATGAGCAGTTCTTC

v_call: TRBV7-9
clone_size: -
j_call: TRBJ2-7
d_call: TRBD1
cdr3_aa: CASSIGTGGVYEQYF
cdr3_nt: TGTGCCAGCAGCATAGGGACAGGGGGCGTCTACGAGCAGTACTTC

v_call: TRBV5-6
clone_size: few
j_call: TRBJ2-3
d_call: -
cdr3_aa: CASRASGTDTQYF
cdr3_nt: TGTGCCAGTAGGGCTAGCGGCACAGATACGCAGTATTTT

v_call: TRBV19
clone_size: once
j_call: TRBJ2-3
d_call: -
cdr3_aa: CASNNLPGGTDTQYF
cdr3_nt: TGTGCCAGTAACAATCTCCCGGGGGGCACAGATACGCAGTATTTT

v_call: TRBV6-5
clone_size: -
j_call: TRBJ2-3
d_call: TRBD1
cdr3_aa: CASSLQGATADTQYF
cdr3_nt: TGTGCCAGCAGCTTACAGGGGGCGACGGCAGATACGCAGTATTTT

v_call: TRBV18
clone_size: -
j_call: TRBJ2-4
d_call: -
cdr3_aa: CASSGEGAKNIQYF
cdr3_nt: TGTGCCAGCTCTGGCGAGGGAGCCAAAAACATTCAGTACTTC

v_call: TRBV7-8
clone_size: -
j_call: TRBJ1-5
d_call: TRBD1
cdr3_aa: CASSLGYRGDSNQPQHF
cdr3_nt: TGTGCCAGCAGCTTAGGTTACAGGGGGGATAGCAATCAGCCCCAGCATTTT